Sequencing of this T cell receptor beta chain was carried out in a study of cytomegalovirus exposure and HLA in healthy donors. Points from the study as a whole: Data from an earlier analysis indicated that most TCR beta V segments were productive either about 90% or about 30% of the time. Among donors in an Asian-associated ancestry cluster, a later analysis reportedly found fewer N-insertions than the roughly 610-donor mean. Across donors, most TCRs were seen rarely, yet some public ones were widespread.

Trimming took 5 bases from V and 1 from J, leaving 12 bases between them. The germline gives CDR1 SGHAT, CDR2 FQNNGV. This CDR3 has 16 amino acids. Concerning this clone itself: Its antigen is not identified.

The PCR had 60 Vbeta and 13 Jbeta primers. As originally analysed: It was a later analysis that counted approximately 81 million unique TCR beta chains, of which around 11 million were shared. The table came from immunoSEQ multiplex PCR; TCRdb's copy has only in-frame clones and leaves some out. V, J and clone size derive from that table, while D and trimming were established from the DNA sequence. The repertoire has about 120,000 clones, about 80% of them found once; the top ten carry about 1.8%. This chain joins TRBV11-2 and TRBJ2-6; perhaps TRBD1 as D (5 bases). The origin of this receptor is a man aged 18 to 35 in good health and CMV-seronegative. The sequenced sample consisted of PBMCs. The CDR3 nucleotides are TGTGCCAGCAGCCCCATCCAGGGTTCTGGGGCCAACGTCCTGACTTTC. Amino acids: CASSPIQGSGANVLTF.